This TCR beta chain was recorded in a study of shared clonotypes between healthy human individuals. Study summary: Those who served as donors were a couple of women and a few men between the ages of 18 and 49.

The trim removed 5 bases at V and 2 bases at J, leaving 8 bases unmatched. From germline, CDR1 is LGHNT and CDR2 FRNRAP. The CDR3 is made up of 16 amino acids. Here immunoSEQ multiplex PCR was the method, and the copy in TCRdb shows in-frame clones only, minus some. The sample consists of a few million clones, 93% of them appearing once. Free of recent acute infections or vaccinations, the donors were healthy HIV-negative adults. This clone was counted once. Sequenced input: naive CD4+ T cells from PBMCs. As to subset: CD45RA+ positively selected. The source is a man between 18 and 29 years old in good health. Some clones in this sample may be carry-over from other donors' samples. The rearrangement joins TRBV12-5 to TRBJ2-1; 8 bases match TRBD2. The CDR3 region has the DNA TGTGCTAGTGGTGCCCTTGACGGGAGGGCCTACAATGAGCAGTTCTTC. Its translation is CASGALDGRAYNEQFF.